The 10 T cell receptor beta chains reported below all come from one sample, sequenced in a study of blood T cell dynamics during melanoma immunotherapy. The assay was immunoSEQ multiplex PCR, and TCRdb's table has in-frame clones only and misses some. The sample lists approximately 15,000 clones, approximately 81% occurring once. Time point given: pre-treatment baseline. The sequences come from blood, collected from a patient treated with checkpoint blockade. The receptors shown here come from a human donor with melanoma.

This sequence joins TRBV4-1 and TRBJ2-4; D might be TRBD2 (5 bases). The germline V and J ends were trimmed by 3 bases and 0 bases, with 9 bases remaining between them. Looked up from germline, CDR1 is MGHRA and CDR2 is YSYEKL. CDR3 length equals 15 residues. CDR3 in DNA: TGCGCCAGCAGCCAGAGAGGACTAGCCAAAAACATTCAGTACTTC. Translated: CASSQRGLAKNIQYF.

The V and J genes are TRBV10-3 and TRBJ2-3; 7 bases are shared with TRBD2. Germline values: CDR1 ENHRY, CDR2 SYGVKD. The CDR3 extends over 12 amino acids. J was trimmed by 0 bases and V by 10 bases; bases with no gene match: 1. CDR3 nucleotide sequence: TGTGCCACCGGGGGGAGCACAGATACGCAGTATTTT. Translating gives CATGGSTDTQYF.

The chain employs TRBV23-1 and TRBJ2-7; D possibly corresponds to TRBD1 (6 bases). TRBV23-1 is assigned to the ORF class and has an uncertain function. Trimming stripped 2 bases from V and 2 bases from J, with 7 bases between. The CDR3 sequence is 13 residues long. The CDR3 sequence is CASSQKGAYEQYF. The CDR3 DNA reads as TGCGCCAGCAGTCAAAAGGGGGCCTACGAGCAGTACTTC.

The chain carries TRBV5-1 and TRBJ2-1; maybe TRBD2 (5 bases). The ends were cut back, 4 bases at V and 0 bases at J, with 14 bases in the middle. This CDR3 region has 16 residues. Germline-derived CDR1 and CDR2 are SGHRS and YFSETQ. This CDR3 is CASSLVAGSSYNEQFF. CDR3 DNA: TGCGCCAGCAGCCTGGTGGCTGGGAGCTCCTACAATGAGCAGTTCTTC.

V is TRBV7-8 and J is TRBJ2-5, with D maybe TRBD2 (6 bases). Trimming pared 5 bases from V and 0 bases from J, leaving 7 bases between. The V gene's germline CDR1 is SGHVS and CDR2 FQNEAQ. CDR3 length: 13 amino acids. The chain's CDR3 is CASSGGNQETQYF. Written as DNA, the CDR3 is TGTGCCAGCAGCGGGGGGAACCAAGAGACCCAGTACTTC.

V is TRBV19 and J is TRBJ1-3; D call uncertain. Germline V gives CDR1 LNHDA, CDR2 SQIVND (reference sequence). The ends were cut back, 4 bases at V and 6 bases at J, with 19 bases in the middle. The CDR3 has 16 amino acids. The CDR3 DNA is TGTGCCAGTAGTAATTCGGGATACGACGGCCAAAACACCATATATTTT. Protein product: CASSNSGYDGQNTIYF. The full variable domain, its missing parts supplied by reference TRBV19 and TRBJ1-3, is DGGITQSPKYLFRKEGQNVTLSCEQNLNHDAMYWYRQDPGQGLRLIYYSQIVNDFQKGDIAEGYSVSREKKESFPLTVTSAQKNPTAFYLCASSNSGYDGQNTIYFGEGSWLTVV.

J is TRBJ2-2 and V is TRBV9; D is perhaps TRBD1 or TRBD2 (5 bases each). V was pared by 2 bases and J by 4 bases, with 9 bases between. The CDR3 contains 14 residues. Germline values: CDR1 SGDLS, CDR2 YYNGEE. The CDR3 is CASSVSGTTGELFF. CDR3 nucleotides: TGTGCCAGCAGCGTTTCAGGGACCACCGGGGAGCTGTTTTTT. Full variable domain (remainder filled in from reference TRBV9 and TRBJ2-2): DSGVTQTPKHLITATGQRVTLRCSPRSGDLSVYWYQQSLDQGLQFLIQYYNGEERAKGNILERFSAQQFPDLHSELNLSSLELGDSALYFCASSVSGTTGELFFGEGSRLTVL.

CDR3 nucleotide sequence: TGTGCCAGCAGTAGAGGGACTAGCGGGGGGGATCGTTTTCGTAGCTCCTACGAGCAGTACTTC. This codes for CASSRGTSGGDRFRSSYEQYF. J is TRBJ2-7 and V is TRBV28, with TRBD2 matching over 16 bases. V lost 5 bases, J lost 0 bases, and 16 bases stayed unmatched. Germline CDR1 MDHEN, CDR2 SYDVKM. The CDR3 sequence is 21 residues long.

The chain couples TRBV6-1 to TRBJ2-7; D ambiguous. V gave up 4 bases and J gave up 0 bases, with 13 bases separating them. This CDR3 is 15 amino acids long. The germline CDR1 and CDR2 sequences are MNHNS and SASEGT. The CDR3 coding sequence is TGTGCCAGCAGTGTTGACCACATCAGCTCCTACGAGCAGTACTTC. It is translated as CASSVDHISSYEQYF.

This clone was counted a few times. The CDR3 DNA sequence: TGTGCCAGCAGTCAGGGGAATCCCTATGGCTACACCTTC. Protein product: CASSQGNPYGYTF. The chain joins TRBV6-5 to TRBJ1-2, with D possibly TRBD1 on 6 matching bases. With 5 bases removed from V and 4 bases from J, the gap between germline ends came to 11 bases. In germline, CDR1 is MNHEY, CDR2 SVGAGI. The CDR3 consists of 13 residues.